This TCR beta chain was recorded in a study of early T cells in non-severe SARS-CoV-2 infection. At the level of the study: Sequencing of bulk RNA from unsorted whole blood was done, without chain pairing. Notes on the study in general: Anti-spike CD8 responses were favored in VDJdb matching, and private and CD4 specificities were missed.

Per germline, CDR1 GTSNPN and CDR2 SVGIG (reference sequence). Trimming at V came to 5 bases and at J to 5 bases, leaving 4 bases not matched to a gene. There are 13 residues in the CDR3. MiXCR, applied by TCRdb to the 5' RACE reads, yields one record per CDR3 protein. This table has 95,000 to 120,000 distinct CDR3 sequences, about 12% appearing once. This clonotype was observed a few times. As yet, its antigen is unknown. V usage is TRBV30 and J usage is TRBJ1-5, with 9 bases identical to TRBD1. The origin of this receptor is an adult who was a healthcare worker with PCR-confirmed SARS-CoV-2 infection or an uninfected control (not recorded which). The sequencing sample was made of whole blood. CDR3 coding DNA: TGTGCCTGGGGGGACAGGGACCATCAGCCCCAGCATTTT. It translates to CAWGDRDHQPQHF. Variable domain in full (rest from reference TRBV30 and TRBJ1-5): SQTIHQWPATLVQPVGSPLSLECTVEGTSNPNLYWYRQAAGRGLQLLFYSVGIGQISSEVPQNLSASRPQDRQFILSSKKLLLSDSGFYLCAWGDRDHQPQHFGDGTRLSIL.